The rows below give T cell receptor beta chains drawn from one sample of a study of molecular identifiers for immune sequencing clone quantification. TCRdb fed the PCR reads into MiXCR, producing one record per CDR3 protein. The sample shows hundreds of thousands of distinct CDR3 sequences, just under 20% of them seen only once. The sample taken for sequencing was naive CD8+ T cells from blood, with Jurkat cell RNA spiked in. These receptors all stem from a human donor in good health. Some libraries in this study had Jurkat cell RNA spiked in. The CDR3 runs from the conserved cysteine through the conserved F or W. Each record gives: V gene, CDR3 length, D gene, CDR3 protein. The D gene is left open where the match is weak.

v_call: TRBV25-1
cdr3_length: 16
d_call: NA
cdr3_aa: CASSGRTTRRYNEQFF

v_call: TRBV25-1
cdr3_length: 13
d_call: NA
cdr3_aa: CASSPPQNYEQYF

v_call: TRBV6-2/TRBV6-3
cdr3_length: 16
d_call: TRBD1
cdr3_aa: CASSYIDRASTGELFF

v_call: TRBV9
cdr3_length: 15
d_call: TRBD2
cdr3_aa: CASSVAAGAPYEQYF

v_call: TRBV7-8
cdr3_length: 16
d_call: NA
cdr3_aa: CASSHKSRGSTDTQYF

v_call: TRBV6-5
cdr3_length: 17
d_call: TRBD1
cdr3_aa: CASSYSTPGQGINSLHF

v_call: TRBV7-2
cdr3_length: 22
d_call: TRBD2
cdr3_aa: CASSSSGLAGTIGEIAKNIQYF

v_call: TRBV6-2/TRBV6-3
cdr3_length: 14
d_call: TRBD2
cdr3_aa: CASSYSGGRETQYF

v_call: TRBV12-3/TRBV12-4
cdr3_length: 15
d_call: NA
cdr3_aa: CASSLGYRDTDTQYF

v_call: TRBV2
cdr3_length: 15
d_call: TRBD1
cdr3_aa: CASRPGTASSYEQYF

v_call: TRBV19
cdr3_length: 17
d_call: NA
cdr3_aa: CASSMLGPKWGTDTQYF

v_call: TRBV10-2
cdr3_length: 13
d_call: NA
cdr3_aa: CASSVGPAEKLFF

v_call: TRBV7-2
cdr3_length: 13
d_call: NA
cdr3_aa: CASSLVVHTEAFF

v_call: TRBV7-9
cdr3_length: 16
d_call: TRBD2
cdr3_aa: CASSQRPAGDTGELFF

v_call: TRBV7-8
cdr3_length: 14
d_call: NA
cdr3_aa: CASSLGGRVYEQYF

v_call: TRBV7-6
cdr3_length: 16
d_call: TRBD1
cdr3_aa: CASSPTGTDMNTEAFF

v_call: TRBV29-1
cdr3_length: 12
d_call: NA
cdr3_aa: CSVVAGSYEQYF

v_call: TRBV27
cdr3_length: 14
d_call: TRBD1
cdr3_aa: CASRPGQGYTEAFF

v_call: TRBV4-1
cdr3_length: 16
d_call: NA
cdr3_aa: CASSQDPFRGYQPQHF

v_call: TRBV6-2/TRBV6-3
cdr3_length: 11
d_call: NA
cdr3_aa: CAGSLRYEQYF

v_call: TRBV6-2/TRBV6-3
cdr3_length: 11
d_call: NA
cdr3_aa: CASSYSWEQYF

v_call: TRBV29-1
cdr3_length: 13
d_call: NA
cdr3_aa: CSVEKGVNYGYTF

v_call: TRBV9
cdr3_length: 15
d_call: NA
cdr3_aa: CASSALGTGGDTQYF

v_call: TRBV7-9
cdr3_length: 18
d_call: TRBD1
cdr3_aa: CASTGSPGQGPGANVLTF

v_call: TRBV29-1
cdr3_length: 14
d_call: TRBD1
cdr3_aa: CSVEAGTGIYEQYF

v_call: TRBV30
cdr3_length: 13
d_call: NA
cdr3_aa: CAWSELGQETQYF

v_call: TRBV19
cdr3_length: 15
d_call: TRBD1
cdr3_aa: CASSQGDRAIGELFF

v_call: TRBV30
cdr3_length: 14
d_call: NA
cdr3_aa: CAWNHGQPEGEQYF